This TCR beta chain was identified during a study of CD8+CD57+ T cells in acquired aplastic anemia. The CDR3 totals 13 residues. Per the germline V gene, CDR1 is SGHVS and CDR2 is FNYEAQ. Trimming shortened V by 5 bases and J by 0 bases, and 5 bases separated the two germline ends. Profiles of TCR beta VDJ and CDR3 were generated from a genomic DNA template. TCRdb reprocessed the reads with MiXCR, giving one entry per CDR3 protein. The sample contains about 62,000 distinct CDR3 sequences, about 50% of which appear only once. Study-wide points: It was found that roughly 29 CD8+ CDR3 sequences were shared between patients and controls.

As to this clonotype: The antigen remains unidentified.

This chain links TRBV7-6 with TRBJ2-1; D gene ambiguous. Sequenced material: sorted CD4+, CD8+, or CD8+CD57+ T cells (not recorded which) from PBMCs. The TCR sequence derives from a human donor in good health, serving as a control. The CDR3 nucleotides read TGTGCCAGCAGCCAAAGCTCCTACAATGAGCAGTTCTTC. Translating it yields CASSQSSYNEQFF.